This T cell receptor (beta chain) was retrieved from a study of post-analysis software for immune sequencing data. Study results and caveats: Patients used several TRBV segments, including TRBV5-6, TRBV5-1 and TRBV20-1, more often than controls.

This clonotype has just a few counts. Its cognate antigen is unknown. Germline CDR1 SGHNT, CDR2 YYREEE (reference sequence). CDR3 length: 15 amino acids. V shed 3 bases and J shed 3 bases, with 14 bases lying between them. Unique molecular identifiers featured in each of the TCR beta cDNA libraries. TCRdb reanalysed the PCR reads using MiXCR and keeps one entry per CDR3 protein. The data show roughly 800,000 distinct CDR3 sequences, with roughly 27% seen just once and 0.5% to 0.6% held by the top ten. This rearrangement joins TRBV5-4 to TRBJ2-3; D not certain. This clonotype was sampled from a girl aged 5 to 17 with multiple sclerosis. Material: blood. CDR3 DNA sequence: TGTGCCAGCAGCTGGCCCGGCGTTCAGACAGATACGCAGTATTTT. It yields the protein CASSWPGVQTDTQYF.